What follows are 11 T cell receptor beta chains derived from one specimen sequenced in a study of naive and memory T cell subsets. Regarding the study as a whole: Especially in CD8 cells, naive repertoires contained a few larger clonotypes, possibly CD45RA-re-expressing memory cells.

No cognate antigen is known for these TCRs. Both TRBC1 and TRBC2 were covered by a beta constant-region primer of two equimolar oligonucleotides. Ligated cDNA was amplified by four rounds of PCR with nested alpha and beta constant-region primers and SP2. TCRdb called the UMI-ligation and nested PCR reads again in MiXCR, with one record for every CDR3 protein. The sample includes over 110,000 distinct CDR3 sequences, about 20% seen only once; the top ten take approximately 0.63%. Sequencing was carried out using naive CD8+ T cells from blood. These receptors were collected from a human donor in good health.

This clonotype came up a few times. V usage is TRBV7-3 and J usage is TRBJ2-3; 7 nucleotides match TRBD2. Germline V gene sequence: CDR1 SGHTA, CDR2 FQGTGA. The trim removed 1 base at V and 0 bases at J, leaving 7 bases unmatched. CDR3 size: 17 residues. In DNA, the CDR3 is TGTGCCAGCAGCTTAAACCCCTGGGGGGGAAGCACAGATACGCAGTATTTT. Translation gives CASSLNPWGGSTDTQYF.

This clonotype was seen a few times. The chain is built from TRBV6-5 and TRBJ2-1, with 9 bases matching TRBD1. Trimming at V came to 6 bases and at J to 5 bases, leaving 2 bases not matched to a gene. Looked up from germline, CDR1 is MNHEY and CDR2 is SVGAGI. This CDR3 region has 13 residues. CDR3 nucleotide sequence: TGTGCCAGCAGCCGGACAGGGGACAATGAGCAGTTCTTC. It translates to CASSRTGDNEQFF.

The CDR3 protein is CASAVQGAVSPDTGELFF. DNA for the CDR3: TGTGCCAGCGCCGTCCAGGGGGCGGTCTCCCCTGACACCGGGGAGCTGTTTTTT. The rearrangement uses TRBV27 and TRBJ2-2, with 8 nucleotides matching TRBD1. Losses at the gene ends were 8 bases for V and 3 bases for J; bases not matched to a gene: 17. CDR3 length: 18 residues. Germline CDR1 and CDR2: MNHEY and SMNVEV (reference sequence).

This rearrangement joins TRBV27 to TRBJ2-7; TRBD2 might be the D (6 bases). The ends were cut back, 3 bases at V and 4 bases at J, with 13 bases in the middle. Germline V lookup: CDR1 MNHEY, CDR2 SMNVEV (reference sequence). The CDR3 contains 14 residues. CDR3 nucleotide sequence: TGTGCCAGCAGTTTCGGGACTCGCGGTTACGAGCAGTACTTC. Residues: CASSFGTRGYEQYF.

The chain recombines TRBV2 with TRBJ1-5; TRBD1 matches at 8 bases. CDR1 SNHLY and CDR2 FYNNEI come from the germline V gene. V shed 6 bases, J shed 8 bases, and the junction held 9 bases outside the gene matches. The CDR3 extends over 14 amino acids. The CDR3 sequence is CASRGQGMEEPQHF. As DNA, the CDR3 is TGTGCCAGCAGAGGACAGGGTATGGAGGAGCCCCAGCATTTT.

CDR3 DNA: TGTGCCAGCACCGCCCGAGGAGAGGAGACCCAGTACTTC. Translating gives CASTARGEETQYF. The chain is built from TRBV28 and TRBJ2-5; the D is unclear. V was pared by 7 bases and J by 5 bases, with 14 bases between. Per the germline V gene, CDR1 is MDHEN and CDR2 is SYDVKM. There are 13 residues in the CDR3. Full variable domain (remainder filled in from reference TRBV28 and TRBJ2-5): DVKVTQSSRYLVKRTGEKVFLECVQDMDHENMFWYRQDPGLGLRLIYFSYDVKMKEKGDIPEGYSVSREKKERFSLILESASTNQTSMYLCASTARGEETQYFGPGTRLLVL.

The chain links TRBV5-1 to TRBJ2-5; 10 nucleotides match TRBD2. This CDR3 contains 15 residues. Germline V gene lookup returns CDR1 SGHRS and CDR2 YFSETQ. J was trimmed by 5 bases and V by 1 base; bases with no gene match: 5. CDR3 bases: TGCGCCAGCAGCTTGCAGCGGGAGGGGCTTGAGACCCAGTACTTC. This gives the protein CASSLQREGLETQYF. Filled out from reference TRBV5-1 and TRBJ2-5, the complete variable domain reads KAGVTQTPRYLIKTRGQQVTLSCSPISGHRSVSWYQQTPGQGLQFLFEYFSETQRNKGNFPGRFSGRQFSNSRSEMNVSTLELGDSALYLCASSLQREGLETQYFGPGTRLLVL.

This clonotype has a handful of counts. The chain has TRBV7-2 and TRBJ2-7, with 12 bases lining up with TRBD1. The J segment lost 7 bases and the V segment lost 4 bases, leaving 8 bases of the junction unmatched. CDR1 SGHTA and CDR2 FQGNSA come from the germline V gene. This CDR3 contains 15 residues. The CDR3 loop is CASSSRDRGRGEQYF. DNA of the CDR3: TGTGCCAGCAGCTCCCGGGACAGGGGGCGTGGGGAGCAGTACTTC.

CDR3 in amino acids: CASSLVLMGPNQPQHF. In DNA form, the CDR3 reads TGTGCCAGCAGCTTAGTACTAATGGGGCCCAATCAGCCCCAGCATTTT. This chain joins TRBV7-2 and TRBJ1-5, with a tentative D call TRBD1 (5 bases). The CDR3 contains 16 residues. V was clipped by 1 base and J by 3 bases, with 13 bases between them. Germline assignment: CDR1 SGHTA and CDR2 FQGNSA.

This chain links TRBV25-1 with TRBJ1-2; the D gene is possibly TRBD1 (5 bases). The CDR3 totals 13 residues. The germline gives CDR1 MGHDK, CDR2 SYGVNS. The V gene lost 8 bases and the J gene lost 10 bases, with 20 bases spanning the gap. The CDR3 DNA sequence: TGTGCCAGCCTACCCGTCGGAGGGGATATCTACACCTTC. Amino acid sequence: CASLPVGGDIYTF.

V usage is TRBV7-8 and J usage is TRBJ1-4; D perhaps matches TRBD1 (5 bases). The length of the CDR3 is 14 residues. Trimming pared 4 bases from V and 6 bases from J, leaving 12 bases between. Germline V gene sequence: CDR1 SGHVS, CDR2 FQNEAQ. This CDR3 reads CASSSWKGDEKLFF. CDR3 coding DNA: TGTGCCAGCAGCTCATGGAAAGGGGATGAAAAACTGTTTTTT.